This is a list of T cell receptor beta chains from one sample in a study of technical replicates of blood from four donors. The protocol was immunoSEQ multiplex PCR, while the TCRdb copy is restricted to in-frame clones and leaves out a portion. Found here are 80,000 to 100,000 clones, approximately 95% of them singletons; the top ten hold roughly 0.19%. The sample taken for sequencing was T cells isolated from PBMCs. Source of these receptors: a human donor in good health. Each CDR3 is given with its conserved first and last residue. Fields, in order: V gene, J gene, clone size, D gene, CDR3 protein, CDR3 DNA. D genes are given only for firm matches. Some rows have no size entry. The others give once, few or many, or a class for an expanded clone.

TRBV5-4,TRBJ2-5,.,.,CASSPRVGEETQYF,TGTGCCAGCAGCCCCCGGGTGGGAGAGGAGACCCAGTACTTC
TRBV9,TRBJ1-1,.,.,CASSLLYTGNTEAFF,TGTGCCAGCAGCCTCCTTTATACAGGGAACACTGAAGCTTTCTTT
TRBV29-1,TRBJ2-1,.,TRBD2,CSVGGLAASNEQFF,TGCAGCGTTGGGGGACTAGCCGCAAGCAATGAGCAGTTCTTC
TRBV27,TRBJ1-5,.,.,CASSLPGFSNQPQHF,TGTGCCAGCAGTTTACCAGGTTTTAGCAATCAGCCCCAGCATTTT
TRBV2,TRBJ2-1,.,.,CASSGDYNEQFF,TGTGCCAGCAGTGGCGACTACAATGAGCAGTTCTTC
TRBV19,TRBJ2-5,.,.,CASSIELFRETQYF,TGTGCCAGTAGTATAGAGTTGTTTCGGGAGACCCAGTACTTC
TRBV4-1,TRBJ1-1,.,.,CASSQYLPRNTEAFF,TGCGCCAGCAGCCAATACCTCCCGAGGAACACTGAAGCTTTCTTT
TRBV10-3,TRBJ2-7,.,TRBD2,CAISGQKSGVSSYEQYF,TGTGCCATCAGTGGTCAGAAAAGCGGGGTTAGCTCCTACGAGCAGTACTTC
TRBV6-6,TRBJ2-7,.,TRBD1,CASSYDRGPIYEQYF,TGTGCCAGCAGTTACGACAGGGGCCCAATCTACGAGCAGTACTTC
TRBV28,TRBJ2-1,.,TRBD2,CASSYPGLAGPFLRNEQFF,TGTGCCAGCAGTTACCCGGGACTAGCGGGACCTTTTCTAAGGAATGAGCAGTTCTTC
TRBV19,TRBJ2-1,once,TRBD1,CASSLGQGFGNEQFF,TGTGCCAGTAGTTTGGGACAGGGGTTCGGCAATGAGCAATTCTTC
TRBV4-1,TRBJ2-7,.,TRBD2,CASSRNLAGGGEQYF,TGCGCCAGCAGCCGGAATTTAGCGGGAGGTGGCGAGCAGTACTTC
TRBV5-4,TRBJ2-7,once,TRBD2,CASRASGGSAYEQYF,TGTGCCAGCAGGGCGTCGGGAGGTTCCGCCTACGAGCAGTACTTC
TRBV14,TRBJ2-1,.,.,CASSRLGRSSYNEQFF,TGTGCCAGCAGCCGCCTGGGTAGGAGCTCCTACAATGAGCAGTTCTTC
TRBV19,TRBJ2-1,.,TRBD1,CASRPGGSYNEQFF,TGTGCCAGTCGCCCAGGGGGCTCCTACAATGAGCAGTTCTTC
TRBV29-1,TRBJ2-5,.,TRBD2,CSVGSRLAGGQGTQYF,TGCAGCGTTGGCAGTCGGTTAGCGGGGGGGCAGGGGACCCAGTACTTC
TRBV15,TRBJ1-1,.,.,CATSKEADTEAFF,TGTGCCACCAGCAAGGAGGCCGACACTGAAGCTTTCTTT
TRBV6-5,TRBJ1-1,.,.,CASSPRPGGTEAFF,TGTGCCAGCAGCCCACGGCCGGGGGGCACTGAAGCTTTCTTT
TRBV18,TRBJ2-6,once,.,CASSPRREDQLTF,TGTGCCAGCTCACCCCGGAGGGAGGACCAGCTGACTTTC
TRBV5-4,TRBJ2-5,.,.,CASSSGLGQETQYF,TGTGCCAGCAGCTCCGGACTGGGTCAAGAGACCCAGTACTTC
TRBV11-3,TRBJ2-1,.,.,CASSLPGSSYNEQFF,TGTGCCAGCAGCCTCCCCGGGAGCTCCTACAATGAGCAGTTCTTC
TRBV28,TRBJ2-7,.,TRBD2,CASSPPTSINEQYF,TGTGCCAGCAGTCCCCCGACTAGCATCAACGAGCAGTACTTC
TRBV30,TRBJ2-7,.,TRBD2,CAWSVLGGVYEQYF,TGTGCCTGGAGTGTACTTGGGGGGGTCTACGAGCAGTACTTC
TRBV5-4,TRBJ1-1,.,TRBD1,CASSKRQGMGTEAFF,TGTGCCAGCAGCAAAAGACAGGGAATGGGCACTGAAGCTTTCTTT
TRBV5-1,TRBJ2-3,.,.,CASSLAPEVRTDTQYF,TGCGCCAGCAGCTTGGCCCCGGAGGTTAGGACAGATACGCAGTATTTT
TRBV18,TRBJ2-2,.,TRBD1,CASSLTGANTGELFF,TGTGCCAGCTCACTGACAGGGGCCAACACCGGGGAGCTGTTTTTT
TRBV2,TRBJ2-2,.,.,CASKPGIPTGELFF,TGTGCCAGCAAGCCAGGAATACCGACCGGGGAGCTGTTTTTT
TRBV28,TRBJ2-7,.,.,CASSLRGYTYEQYF,TGTGCCAGCAGTTTAAGGGGTTATACCTACGAGCAGTACTTC
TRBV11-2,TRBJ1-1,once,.,CASSLELGAGEAFF,TGTGCCAGCAGCTTGGAATTGGGGGCAGGTGAAGCTTTCTTT
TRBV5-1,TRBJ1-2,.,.,CASSLGQAHFYGYTF,TGCGCCAGCAGCTTGGGCCAAGCTCATTTCTATGGCTACACCTTC
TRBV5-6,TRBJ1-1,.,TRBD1,CASSLRAWDRLRAFF,TGTGCCAGCAGCTTGCGTGCTTGGGACAGACTCAGGGCTTTCTTT
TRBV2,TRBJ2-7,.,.,CASTPESFYEQYF,TGTGCCAGCACCCCGGAGTCATTCTACGAGCAGTACTTC
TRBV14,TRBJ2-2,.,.,CATWRDGELFF,TGTGCCACCTGGAGGGATGGGGAGCTGTTTTTT
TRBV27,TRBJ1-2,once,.,CASMRVQGNYGYTF,TGTGCCAGCATGAGGGTTCAGGGGAACTATGGCTACACCTTC
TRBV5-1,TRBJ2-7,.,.,CASSFSPGAGEQYF,TGCGCCAGCAGCTTTTCCCCAGGGGCAGGCGAGCAGTACTTC
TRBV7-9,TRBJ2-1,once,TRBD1,CASSVPGQGDVSYNEQFF,TGTGCCAGCAGCGTGCCGGGACAGGGGGATGTTTCCTACAATGAGCAGTTCTTC
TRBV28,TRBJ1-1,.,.,CASSPPTGVNTEAFF,TGTGCCAGCAGTCCTCCGACGGGGGTGAACACTGAAGCTTTCTTT
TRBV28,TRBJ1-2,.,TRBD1,CASSLFRTGLTNYGYTF,TGTGCCAGCAGTTTATTCCGGACAGGGCTCACTAACTATGGCTACACCTTC
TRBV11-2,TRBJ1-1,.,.,CASSVGVALEAFF,TGTGCCAGCAGCGTTGGGGTAGCGTTAGAAGCTTTCTTT
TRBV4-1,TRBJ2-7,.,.,CASSQLSGDEQYF,TGCGCCAGCAGCCAACTCTCGGGGGACGAGCAGTACTTC
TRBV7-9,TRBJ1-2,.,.,CASTHRGGIGVDYGYTF,TGTGCCAGCACCCACCGGGGGGGTATCGGAGTCGATTATGGCTACACCTTC